Below are 31 T cell receptor beta chains sequenced from a single sample in a study of T cell changes during pregnancy in multiple sclerosis. TCRdb keeps only in-frame clones here, not all; method: immunoSEQ multiplex PCR. The sample consists of under 35,000 clones, around 91% of them appearing once. This material consisted of CD4+ T cells from peripheral blood mononuclear cells, taken in the third trimester of pregnancy. All receptors derive from a female donor in good health, enrolled as a control in a pregnancy study.

The chain employs TRBV11-3 and TRBJ1-1; D might be TRBD1 (5 bases). CDR1 is SGHNT and CDR2 is YENEEA in the germline V gene. Trimming left V 0 bases short and J 8 bases short, with 13 bases between. The CDR3 extends over 14 amino acids. CDR3 in amino acids: CASSLDQGLGEAFF. The DNA for the CDR3 is TGTGCCAGCAGCTTAGATCAGGGTCTGGGAGAAGCTTTCTTT.

The J gene is TRBJ1-1, the V gene TRBV9, with a weak D call TRBD1 (5 bases). Germline V gives CDR1 SGDLS, CDR2 YYNGEE. Trimming took off 3 bases at V and 0 bases at J, with 9 bases between the two ends. The CDR3 loop spans 14 amino acids. The CDR3 bases are TGTGCCAGCAGCGACCGGGACTTGAACACTGAAGCTTTCTTT. Protein sequence: CASSDRDLNTEAFF.

This clone has just a few counts. This rearrangement joins TRBV7-2 to TRBJ2-7, with 7 bases identical to TRBD2. Germline V gene sequence: CDR1 SGHTA, CDR2 FQGNSA. This CDR3 region has 14 residues. Trimming cost V 8 bases and J 4 bases; bases outside gene matches: 11. In nucleotides, the CDR3 is TGTGCCAGCGCGTCTGGGGGGGAGGTATACGAGCAGTACTTC. Translation: CASASGGEVYEQYF.

The genes are TRBV29-1 and TRBJ1-2; D may be TRBD1 (5 bases). This CDR3 has 13 residues. With 7 bases removed from V and 2 bases from J, the gap between germline ends came to 14 bases. The germline V gene has CDR1 SQVTM and CDR2 ANQGSEA. CDR3 loop: CSALGGPNYGYTF. In DNA form, the CDR3 reads TGCAGCGCCCTGGGGGGACCCAACTATGGCTACACCTTC.

For the CDR3, the DNA is TGTGCCAGCAGTTTATGGCAGGGGGAAAAAGATACGCAGTATTTT. It specifies CASSLWQGEKDTQYF. The rearrangement joins TRBV27 to TRBJ2-3, with TRBD1 matching over 7 bases. With V trimmed by 1 base and J by 5 bases, 6 bases remained unmatched. Germline CDR1 reads MNHEY; CDR2 reads SMNVEV (reference sequence). This CDR3 has 15 residues.

Details on this clone: The sample holds other DNA sequences that translate to the same CDR3. The chain uses TRBV19 and TRBJ1-1; 8 nucleotides match TRBD1. This CDR3 contains 14 residues. Trimming at V came to 7 bases and at J to 6 bases, leaving 10 bases not matched to a gene. In germline, CDR1 is LNHDA, CDR2 SQIVND (reference sequence). The CDR3 DNA reads TGTGCCAGTACCTTGACAGGGGTGGTCGCTGAAGCTTTCTTT. Translation gives CASTLTGVVAEAFF.

The CDR3 sequence is CASSRGHFSGNTIYF. The CDR3, as DNA: TGTGCCAGTAGTAGGGGACACTTCTCTGGAAACACCATATATTTT. The chain carries TRBV19 and TRBJ1-3; tentative D call: TRBD1 (6 bases). The germline V gene encodes CDR1 LNHDA and CDR2 SQIVND (reference sequence). Trimming pared 4 bases from V and 0 bases from J, leaving 10 bases between. CDR3 length: 15 amino acids.

The V call is TRBV10-2, the J call TRBJ2-7, with 7 bases that match TRBD2. Germline-derived CDR1 and CDR2 are WSHSY and SAAADI. This CDR3 is 12 amino acids long. J gave up 4 bases and V 10 bases, and 7 bases lay outside the gene matches. The CDR3 DNA reads TGCGCCACAAGGGACTATCAGTACGAGCAGTACTTC. Translating gives CATRDYQYEQYF.

The V and J genes are TRBV6-6 and TRBJ1-2; D gene unclear. This CDR3 contains 14 residues. The germline V and J ends were trimmed by 2 bases and 4 bases, with 11 bases remaining between them. From germline, CDR1 is MNHNY and CDR2 SVGAGI (reference sequence). CDR3 sequence (DNA): TGTGCCAGCAGTTACCTAAATTCCTTCTATGGCTACACCTTC. Translating it yields CASSYLNSFYGYTF.

V usage is TRBV11-3 and J usage is TRBJ1-4; D remains unclear. The CDR3 runs 16 residues. Germline CDR1 reads SGHNT; CDR2 reads YENEEA. The V and J ends lost 5 bases and 0 bases respectively, with 13 bases between them. The CDR3 reads CASSLGRLATNEKLFF. The CDR3, as DNA: TGTGCCAGCAGCCTGGGCAGGCTCGCAACTAATGAAAAACTGTTTTTT.

The V call is TRBV27, the J call TRBJ2-2; tentatively, D is TRBD2 (5 bases). Germline V gene lookup returns CDR1 MNHEY and CDR2 SMNVEV (reference sequence). Trimming cost V 3 bases and J 0 bases, with 14 bases left between them. CDR3 length: 17 amino acids. CDR3 sequence reads: CASSFRGLSANTGELFF. Here the CDR3 DNA reads TGTGCCAGCAGTTTCCGAGGACTTTCCGCGAACACCGGGGAGCTGTTTTTT.

This chain links TRBV7-9 with TRBJ2-3; a weak D match, TRBD1 (6 bases). There are 16 residues in the CDR3. The germline V gene has CDR1 SEHNR and CDR2 FQNEAQ (reference sequence). V gave up 3 bases and J gave up 3 bases, with 16 bases separating them. The DNA for the CDR3 is TGTGCCAGCAGCTTTGATCAGGGTAGGGGGACAGATACGCAGTATTTT. Translation: CASSFDQGRGTDTQYF.

The chain joins TRBV29-1 to TRBJ1-4; 9 nucleotides agree with TRBD1. There are 13 residues in the CDR3. The V and J ends lost 6 bases and 8 bases, in that order; junction bases with no gene match: 7. From germline, CDR1 is SQVTM and CDR2 ANQGSEA. CDR3 sequence reads: CSVQQGAGEKLFF. CDR3 bases: TGCAGCGTCCAACAGGGGGCAGGCGAAAAACTGTTTTTT.

This clone was observed a single time. This sequence joins TRBV9 and TRBJ2-1; 7 nucleotides align to TRBD2. J lost 9 bases, V lost 1 base, and 4 bases had no gene match. CDR1 and CDR2 from the germline V gene are SGDLS and YYNGEE. The CDR3 extends over 13 amino acids. CDR3 DNA: TGTGCCAGCAGCGTACGGGGAGGGGTTGAGCAGTTCTTC. This codes for CASSVRGGVEQFF.

In the case of this clone: The junction differs from germline at one of its ends, possibly a read error. The chain carries TRBV28 and TRBJ1-1; D remains ambiguous. The CDR3 spans 14 residues. CDR1 and CDR2 (germline): MDHEN, SYDVKM. The CDR3 sequence is CASTLDEVGTEAFF. The CDR3 DNA follows: TGTGCCAGCACTTTAGACGAGGTCGGCACTGAAGCTTTCTTT.

The chain employs TRBV6-6 and TRBJ2-5, with 8 bases matching TRBD2. CDR1 and CDR2 from the germline V gene are MNHNY and SVGAGI (reference sequence). V was pared by 0 bases and J by 4 bases, with 4 bases of the junction left unmatched. This CDR3 comprises 15 residues. This CDR3 is CASSYSGTSGETQYF. The CDR3 DNA reads TGTGCCAGCAGTTACTCGGGCACTAGCGGAGAGACCCAGTACTTC.

V gene TRBV18 combines with J gene TRBJ2-2; 8 bases line up with TRBD1. Germline CDR1 is KGHSH and CDR2 is LQKENI. V shed 3 bases and J 7 bases; nucleotides not matched to a gene: 7. The CDR3 consists of 15 residues. The CDR3 reads CASSPRQGASGELFF. The CDR3, as DNA: TGTGCCAGCTCACCCAGGCAGGGGGCGAGCGGGGAGCTGTTTTTT.

This chain joins TRBV7-2 and TRBJ2-7; the D gene is possibly TRBD2 (6 bases). The CDR3 sequence is 16 residues long. Per the germline V gene, CDR1 is SGHTA and CDR2 is FQGNSA. V lost 1 base and J 4 bases, leaving 17 bases between the germline ends. This CDR3 is CASSLVGDGRAYEQYF. Written as DNA, the CDR3 is TGTGCCAGCAGCTTAGTCGGGGACGGGAGAGCGTACGAGCAGTACTTC.

The genes are TRBV19 and TRBJ2-4; D possibly corresponds to TRBD1 (6 bases). The V end lost 1 base, the J end lost 9 bases, and 13 bases lay between the germline ends. The CDR3 contains 14 residues. In germline, CDR1 is LNHDA, CDR2 SQIVND (reference sequence). The chain's CDR3 is CASSIALQGSIQYF. Here the CDR3 DNA reads TGTGCCAGTAGTATAGCCCTTCAGGGGTCCATTCAGTACTTC.

The chain recombines TRBV5-1 with TRBJ2-7; 8 bases map to TRBD1. Germline lookup yields CDR1 SGHRS and CDR2 YFSETQ. The trim removed 4 bases at V and 3 bases at J, leaving 9 bases unmatched. The CDR3 totals 15 residues. The CDR3 reads CASSRGQALDYEQYF. The CDR3, as DNA: TGCGCCAGCAGCCGGGGACAGGCCTTGGACTACGAGCAGTACTTC.

V is TRBV11-3 and J is TRBJ2-3; tentatively, D is TRBD2 (6 bases). Trimming took off 8 bases at V and 0 bases at J, with 12 bases between the two ends. Germline V gene lookup returns CDR1 SGHNT and CDR2 YENEEA. CDR3 length: 14 residues. The CDR3 region has the DNA TGTGCCAGCGAGCCGGGGGAAAGCACAGATACGCAGTATTTT. Amino acids: CASEPGESTDTQYF.

The chain links TRBV6-5 to TRBJ2-3; 13 bases align to TRBD2. This CDR3 spans 16 amino acids. The ends lost 2 bases at V and 3 bases at J; junction bases unmatched: 2. Germline V gene lookup returns CDR1 MNHEY and CDR2 SVGAGI. The chain's CDR3 is CASSYGLAGVTDTQYF. The CDR3 DNA sequence: TGTGCCAGCAGTTACGGACTAGCGGGAGTAACAGATACGCAGTATTTT.

The genes are TRBV11-2 and TRBJ2-3; D gene uncertain. Per the germline V gene, CDR1 is SGHAT and CDR2 is FQNNGV. The CDR3 covers 11 residues. V was clipped by 4 bases and J by 5 bases, with 4 bases between them. The CDR3 DNA follows: TGTGCCAGCAGCTCCCGAGATACGCAGTATTTT. As protein: CASSSRDTQYF.

The rearrangement joins TRBV19 to TRBJ1-5; D perhaps matches TRBD1 (5 bases). CDR1 LNHDA and CDR2 SQIVND come from the germline V gene (reference sequence). CDR3 length equals 13 residues. V was shortened by 7 bases and J by 5 bases, with 12 bases between the two germline ends. This chain's CDR3 is CASKFRADQPQHF. Written as DNA, the CDR3 is TGTGCCAGTAAATTCAGGGCCGATCAGCCCCAGCATTTT.

This sequence joins TRBV7-2 and TRBJ1-1; 7 bases map to TRBD1. Germline trimming cut 5 bases from V and 4 bases from J; bases unmatched to any gene: 10. Germline V gives CDR1 SGHTA, CDR2 FQGNSA. The CDR3 extends over 15 amino acids. The CDR3 DNA is TGTGCCAGCAGCCCAACACAGGGGAGTCTCACTGAAGCTTTCTTT. Encoded protein: CASSPTQGSLTEAFF.

The chain recombines TRBV30 with TRBJ1-4; no firm D call. In germline, CDR1 is GTSNPN, CDR2 SVGIG (reference sequence). This CDR3 contains 12 residues. V dropped 2 bases and J dropped 6 bases, with 7 bases sitting between them. The CDR3 region is CAWSSRDEKLFF. The CDR3 DNA follows: TGTGCCTGGAGTTCCCGCGATGAAAAACTGTTTTTT.

This clone showed up just a few times. This chain links TRBV2 with TRBJ1-4; 9 bases are a match to TRBD1. This CDR3 spans 14 amino acids. V trimming: 3 bases; J trimming: 8 bases; junction bases outside the gene matches: 4. Germline values: CDR1 SNHLY, CDR2 FYNNEI. Here the CDR3 DNA reads TGTGCCAGCAGTGACAGGACAGGGGAGGAAAAACTGTTTTTT. Translating it yields CASSDRTGEEKLFF.

The chain recombines TRBV7-2 with TRBJ2-1; 7 bases are shared with TRBD2. V was clipped by 5 bases and J by 3 bases; unmatched bases: 1. Per germline, CDR1 SGHTA and CDR2 FQGNSA. The CDR3 is 13 amino acids. The CDR3 loop reads CASSPGGYNEQFF. The CDR3 DNA sequence: TGTGCCAGCAGCCCGGGGGGCTACAATGAGCAGTTCTTC.

This rearrangement joins TRBV11-2 to TRBJ2-1, with 8 bases matching TRBD1. Per germline, CDR1 SGHAT and CDR2 FQNNGV. CDR3 length equals 16 residues. The junction had 7 bases not matched to a gene; V was cut back by 5 bases and J by 1 base. The CDR3 region is CASSPTRQGSYNEQFF. CDR3 sequence (DNA): TGTGCCAGCAGCCCCACCCGACAGGGGTCCTACAATGAGCAGTTCTTC.

This clone was detected only once. This sequence joins TRBV7-8 and TRBJ2-3, with TRBD2 matching 7 bases. V was clipped by 1 base and J by 2 bases; unmatched bases: 6. CDR1 SGHVS and CDR2 FQNEAQ come from the germline V gene. This CDR3 comprises 16 residues. CDR3 loop: CASSLVRGSLTDTQYF. The CDR3 region has the DNA TGTGCCAGCAGCTTAGTACGCGGGAGCCTCACAGATACGCAGTATTTT.

The rearrangement links TRBV9 to TRBJ2-1, with a tentative D call TRBD1 (5 bases). The CDR3 sequence is 16 residues long. Germline CDR1 and CDR2: SGDLS and YYNGEE. The ends were cut back, 1 base at V and 4 bases at J, with 15 bases in the middle. The CDR3 protein is CASSVLDNPYYNEQFF. In DNA, the CDR3 is TGTGCCAGCAGCGTATTGGACAACCCCTATTACAATGAGCAGTTCTTC.